This T cell receptor beta chain came from a study of lymphopenia after photon versus proton radiotherapy. In regard to this clone: Its matching antigen is unknown.

Study-wide points: Post-nadir diversity loss with photons came from oligoclonal expansion, particularly CD8+ Temra cells. Proton therapy kept repertoires fairly stable, unlike photons, which gained effector/memory cells. Better survival with proton therapy was suggested as possible, not demonstrated. Post-nadir TCR diversity decline inversely tracked overall survival among those who died.

Data came from immunoSEQ multiplex PCR; TCRdb stores just in-frame clones and leaves some out. The sample consists of about 65,000 clones, 80% to 90% of them appearing once. Germline V gene data show CDR1 as MGHRA and CDR2 as YSYEKL. V lost 3 bases and J 0 bases, leaving 18 bases between the germline ends. The CDR3 contains 19 residues. This chain joins TRBV4-1 and TRBJ2-6, with unresolved D. Sequenced material: peripheral blood, taken from a patient treated with proton-based radiotherapy. The clonotype comes from a man older than 75 with esophageal cancer. The CDR3: CASSHPPRTVSSGANVLTF. CDR3 sequence (DNA): TGCGCCAGCAGCCACCCCCCTCGGACGGTGAGCTCTGGGGCCAACGTCCTGACTTTC.